This TCR beta chain is from a study of T-cell reconstitution after alpha-beta-depleted transplantation in children. This clonotype showed up just a few times. The V end was cut by 1 base, the J end by 2 bases, with 20 bases between. The CDR3 has 18 residues. Germline values: CDR1 SGHRS, CDR2 YFSETQ. Preparation of the TCRbeta library was carried out with unique molecular identifiers. TCRdb processed the PCR reads anew with MiXCR; each CDR3 protein has one entry. The repertoire holds almost 250,000 distinct CDR3 sequences, with more than 20% as singletons. The sample was PBMCs, taken before TCRalphabeta/CD19-depleted stem cell transplant. The receptor comes from a girl aged 2 to 10 with Fanconi anemia, due to receive a stem cell transplant. The chain uses TRBV5-1 and TRBJ2-3; D is uncertain. The CDR3 DNA is TGCGCCAGCAGCTTGTCCCCCCTTGGAGCTACCAACACAGATACGCAGTATTTT. As protein: CASSLSPLGATNTDTQYF.